The rows below give T cell receptor beta chains drawn from one sample of a study of cytomegalovirus exposure and HLA in healthy donors. Clones were sequenced by immunoSEQ multiplex PCR, and TCRdb holds only the in-frame ones, with some missing. This table has 75,000 to 90,000 clones, 60% to 85% appearing once. Sequencing was carried out using PBMCs. All receptors come from a male donor in good health and CMV-seropositive. Both conserved end residues are part of each CDR3. The D gene is left open where the match is weak. Some rows have no size entry. The others give once, few or many, or a class for an expanded clone.

TRBJ1-6 | TRBV19 | TRBD1 | . | TGTGCCAGTAGTTCGGACAGGGGTAATCCACCCCTCCACTTT | CASSSDRGNPPLHF
TRBJ2-7 | TRBV9 | . | . | TGTGCCAGCAGCAACCGGGACTTGGGTTACGAGCAGTACTTC | CASSNRDLGYEQYF
TRBJ2-3 | TRBV7-2 | . | . | TGTGCCAGCAGCCGAAGAGAAGTGGCAGATACGCAGTATTTT | CASSRREVADTQYF
TRBJ2-3 | TRBV10-1 | . | . | TGCGCCAGCTACCCCCGAGTGCGGGACAGTAGCACAGATACGCAGTATTTT | CASYPRVRDSSTDTQYF
TRBJ2-7 | TRBV6-6 | . | . | TGTGCCAGCAGTTACATAGGGGGAGACTACGAGCAGTACTTC | CASSYIGGDYEQYF
TRBJ1-4 | TRBV30 | . | . | TGTGCCTGGAGTGTTCAAGGGGGTAATAATGAAAAACTGTTTTTT | CAWSVQGGNNEKLFF
TRBJ1-2 | TRBV28 | . | . | TGTGCCAGCAGTTTAAACAGCTATGGCTACACCTTC | CASSLNSYGYTF
TRBJ1-1 | TRBV5-4 | . | . | TGTGCCAGCAGCTTGTTAGTGACAGGAGAAGCTTTCTTT | CASSLLVTGEAFF
TRBJ2-2 | TRBV6-5 | . | . | TGTGCCAGCAGTTACGTGGGCTGGTTCGCCGGGGAGCTGTTTTTT | CASSYVGWFAGELFF
TRBJ2-1 | TRBV6-1 | . | . | TGTGCCAGCATTCAGCGAGGTGAGGAGCAGTTCTTC | CASIQRGEEQFF
TRBJ1-5 | TRBV19 | . | . | TGTGCCAGTAGTATCTCAGGGCCCCGGCCCCAGCATTTT | CASSISGPRPQHF
TRBJ2-7 | TRBV28 | TRBD1 | . | TGTGCCAGCAGTGGGACAGGTGGATACGAGCAGTACTTC | CASSGTGGYEQYF
TRBJ1-2 | TRBV4-3 | . | . | TGCGCCAGCAGCCACACTACTTTAGCTAACTATGGCTACACCTTC | CASSHTTLANYGYTF
TRBJ2-5 | TRBV6-1 | TRBD1 | once | TGTGCCAGCAGTGAGGGGCCCTGGACAGGTGGAGAGACCCAGTACTTC | CASSEGPWTGGETQYF
TRBJ2-1 | TRBV4-1 | TRBD1 | few | TGCGCCAGCAGCCAACTCCAAGGGACAGTATACAATGAGCAGTTCTTC | CASSQLQGTVYNEQFF
TRBJ1-1 | TRBV7-9 | . | . | TGTTCCAGCAGCCCCGAACCCACAGGGAACACTGAAGCTTTCTTT | CSSSPEPTGNTEAFF
TRBJ2-1 | TRBV7-2 | . | . | TGTGCCAGCAGCCCTGGAGGGGACCCCTCCTACAATGAGCAGTTCTTC | CASSPGGDPSYNEQFF
TRBJ2-1 | TRBV28 | TRBD2 | few | TGTGCCAGCAGTGCCCAGGCTAGCGGGGCGAATGAGCAGTTCTTC | CASSAQASGANEQFF
TRBJ1-4 | TRBV25-1 | TRBD1 | few | TGTGCCAGTGGGTTCGACAGGGGATTCGAAAAACTGTTTTTT | CASGFDRGFEKLFF
TRBJ2-2 | TRBV5-1 | . | . | TGCGCCAGCAGCGGAGAAGAGGGATTGGGGACCGGGGAGCTGTTTTTT | CASSGEEGLGTGELFF
TRBJ1-6 | TRBV5-1 | . | . | TGCGCCAGCAGCTTGGAGGGCCGGCGGGGATTCACCCCCCTCCACTTT | CASSLEGRRGFTPLHF
TRBJ2-7 | TRBV5-5 | TRBD1 | . | TGTGCCAGCAGCTTGGGGGACAGGGGGGTCTACGAGCAGTACTTC | CASSLGDRGVYEQYF
TRBJ2-5 | TRBV11-2 | TRBD1 | . | TGTGCCAGCAGCCTGGGACAGGGGCTAGAGACCCAGTACTTC | CASSLGQGLETQYF
TRBJ1-1 | TRBV7-9 | TRBD1 | few | TGTGCCAGCAGCTGGCCCGGGACAGGGGCGTTAGGAGCTTTCTTT | CASSWPGTGALGAFF
TRBJ2-7 | TRBV6-5 | TRBD1 | . | TGTGCCAGCAGTTACATAACAGGGGGCACCTACGAGCAGTACTTC | CASSYITGGTYEQYF
TRBJ1-2 | TRBV18 | . | . | TGTGCCAGCTTCTCGACGGGTCTGAGTGGCTACACCTTC | CASFSTGLSGYTF
TRBJ2-3 | TRBV6-5 | . | . | TGTGCCAGCATCACGCCGAACGGGGATACGCAGTATTTT | CASITPNGDTQYF
TRBJ1-5 | TRBV27 | TRBD1 | . | TGTGCCAGCAGCCCCGTCGCCGGGACAGGGGGCAATCAGCCCCAGCATTTT | CASSPVAGTGGNQPQHF
TRBJ2-7 | TRBV7-2 | . | . | TGTGCCAGCAGCTTGCCGAATCAGTTAACCTACGAGCAGTACTTC | CASSLPNQLTYEQYF
TRBJ1-1 | TRBV5-4 | . | . | TGTGCCAGCAGTCCCCTGGCGGGTGAAGCTTTCTTT | CASSPLAGEAFF
TRBJ2-1 | TRBV27 | TRBD2 | . | TGTGCCAGCAGTTTCGGACTAGCGGGACATGAGCAGTTCTTC | CASSFGLAGHEQFF